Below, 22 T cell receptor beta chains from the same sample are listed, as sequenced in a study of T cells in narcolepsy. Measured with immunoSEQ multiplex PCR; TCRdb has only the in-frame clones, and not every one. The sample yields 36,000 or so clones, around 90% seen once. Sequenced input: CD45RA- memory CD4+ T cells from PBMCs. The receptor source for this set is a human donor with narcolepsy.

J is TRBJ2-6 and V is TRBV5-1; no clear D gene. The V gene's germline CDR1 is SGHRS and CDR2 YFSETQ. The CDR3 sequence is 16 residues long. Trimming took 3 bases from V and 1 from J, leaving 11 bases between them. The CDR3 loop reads CASSSDTSSGANVLTF. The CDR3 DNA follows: TGCGCCAGCAGCTCTGATACATCGTCTGGGGCCAACGTCCTGACTTTC.

The DNA for the CDR3 is TGTGCCAGCAGCTTGGGACAAGGGTCCCTTGAAAAACTGTTTTTT. Translation gives CASSLGQGSLEKLFF. The V call is TRBV11-2, the J call TRBJ1-4; tentative D call: TRBD1 (6 bases). Germline CDR1 is SGHAT and CDR2 is FQNNGV. V lost 3 bases and J 7 bases, leaving 15 bases between the germline ends. The length of the CDR3 is 15 residues.

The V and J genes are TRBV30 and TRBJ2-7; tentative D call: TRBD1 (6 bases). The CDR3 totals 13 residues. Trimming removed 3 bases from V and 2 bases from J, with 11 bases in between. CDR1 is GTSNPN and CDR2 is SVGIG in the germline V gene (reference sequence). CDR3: CAWSGDRTYEQYF. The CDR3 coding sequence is TGTGCCTGGAGCGGTGACAGGACCTACGAGCAGTACTTC.

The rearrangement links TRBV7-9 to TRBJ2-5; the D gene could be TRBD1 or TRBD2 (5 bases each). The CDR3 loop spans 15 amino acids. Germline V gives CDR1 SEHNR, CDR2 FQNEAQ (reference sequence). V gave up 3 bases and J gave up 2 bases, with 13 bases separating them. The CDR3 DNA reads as TGTGCCAGCAGCTTGGGGCGTCGAGGGCAAGAGACCCAGTACTTC. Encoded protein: CASSLGRRGQETQYF.

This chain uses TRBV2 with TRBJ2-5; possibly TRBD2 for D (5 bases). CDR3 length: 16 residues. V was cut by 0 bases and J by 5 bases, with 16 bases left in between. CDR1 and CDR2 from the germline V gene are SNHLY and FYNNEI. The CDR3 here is CASSEALHRGRETQYF. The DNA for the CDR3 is TGTGCCAGCAGTGAAGCGCTTCATCGGGGAAGGGAGACCCAGTACTTC.

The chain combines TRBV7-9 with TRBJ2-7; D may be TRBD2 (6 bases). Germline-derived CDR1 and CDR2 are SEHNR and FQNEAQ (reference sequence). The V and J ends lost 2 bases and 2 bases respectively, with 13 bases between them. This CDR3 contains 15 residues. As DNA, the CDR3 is TGTGCCAGCAGCTTACGTGGGAGGCCACCCTACGAGCAGTACTTC. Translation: CASSLRGRPPYEQYF.

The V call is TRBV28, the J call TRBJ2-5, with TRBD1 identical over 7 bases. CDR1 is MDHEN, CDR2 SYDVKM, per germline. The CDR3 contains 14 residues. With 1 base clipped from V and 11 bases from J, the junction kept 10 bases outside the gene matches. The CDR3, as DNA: TGTGCCAGCAGTTTATCCGCGCCCCAGGGGGAGCAGTACTTC. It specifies CASSLSAPQGEQYF.

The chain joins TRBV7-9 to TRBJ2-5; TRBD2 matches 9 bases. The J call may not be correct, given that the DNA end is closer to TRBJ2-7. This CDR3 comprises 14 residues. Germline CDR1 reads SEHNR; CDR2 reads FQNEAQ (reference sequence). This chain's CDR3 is CASSLAGGPYEQYF. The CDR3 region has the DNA TGTGCCAGCAGCTTGGCGGGGGGGCCTTACGAGCAGTACTTC.

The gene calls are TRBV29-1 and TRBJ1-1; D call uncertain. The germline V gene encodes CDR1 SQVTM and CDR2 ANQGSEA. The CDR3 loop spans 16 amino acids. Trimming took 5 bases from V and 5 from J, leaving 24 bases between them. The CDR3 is CSVSVSGDIPRTEAFF. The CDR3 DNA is TGCAGCGTTTCGGTATCGGGTGATATTCCCAGGACTGAAGCTTTCTTT. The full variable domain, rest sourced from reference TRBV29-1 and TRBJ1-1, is SAVISQKPSRDICQRGTSLTIQCQVDSQVTMMFWYRQQPGQSLTLIATANQGSEATYESGFVIDKFPISRPNLTFSTLTVSNMSPEDSSIYLCSVSVSGDIPRTEAFFGQGTRLTVV.

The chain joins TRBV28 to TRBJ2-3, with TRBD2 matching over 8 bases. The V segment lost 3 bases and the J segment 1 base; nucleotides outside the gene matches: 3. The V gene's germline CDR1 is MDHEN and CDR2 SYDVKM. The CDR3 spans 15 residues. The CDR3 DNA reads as TGTGCCAGCAGTTTTAGCGGGGACCGCACAGATACGCAGTATTTT. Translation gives CASSFSGDRTDTQYF.

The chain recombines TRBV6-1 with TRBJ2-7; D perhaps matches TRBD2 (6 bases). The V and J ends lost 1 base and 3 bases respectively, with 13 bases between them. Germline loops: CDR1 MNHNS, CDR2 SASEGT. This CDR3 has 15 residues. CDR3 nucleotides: TGTGCCAGCAGTGAAGTCGGAGGGGTCAACTACGAGCAGTACTTC. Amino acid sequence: CASSEVGGVNYEQYF.

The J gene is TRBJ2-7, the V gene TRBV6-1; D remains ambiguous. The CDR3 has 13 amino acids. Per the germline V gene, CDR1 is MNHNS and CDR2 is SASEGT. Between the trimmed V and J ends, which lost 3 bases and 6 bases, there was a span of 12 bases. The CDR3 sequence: CASSDIYDREQYF. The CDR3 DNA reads TGTGCCAGCAGTGATATCTACGACCGCGAGCAGTACTTC.

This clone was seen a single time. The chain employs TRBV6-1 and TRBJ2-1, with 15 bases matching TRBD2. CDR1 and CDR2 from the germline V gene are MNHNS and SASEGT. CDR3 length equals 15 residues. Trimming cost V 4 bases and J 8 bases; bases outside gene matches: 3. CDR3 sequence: CASSAGTSGRYEQFF. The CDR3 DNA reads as TGTGCCAGCAGTGCAGGGACTAGCGGGAGGTATGAGCAGTTCTTC.

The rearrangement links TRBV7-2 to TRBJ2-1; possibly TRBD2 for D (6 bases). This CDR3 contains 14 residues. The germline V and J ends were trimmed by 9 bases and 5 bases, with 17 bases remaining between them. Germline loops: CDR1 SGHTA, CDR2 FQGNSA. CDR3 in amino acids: CASRGSGVHNEQFF. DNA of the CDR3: TGTGCCAGTAGAGGTAGCGGAGTCCACAATGAGCAGTTCTTC.

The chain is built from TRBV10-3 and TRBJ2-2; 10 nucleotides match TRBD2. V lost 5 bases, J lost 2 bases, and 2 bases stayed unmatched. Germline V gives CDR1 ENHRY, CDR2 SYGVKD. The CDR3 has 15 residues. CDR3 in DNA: TGTGCCATCAGTATAGCGGGAGGCAACACCGGGGAGCTGTTTTTT. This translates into CAISIAGGNTGELFF.

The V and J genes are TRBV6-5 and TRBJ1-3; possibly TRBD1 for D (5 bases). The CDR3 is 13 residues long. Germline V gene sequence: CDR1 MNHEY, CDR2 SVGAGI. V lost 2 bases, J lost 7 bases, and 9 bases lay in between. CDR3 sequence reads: CASSYAGENTIYF. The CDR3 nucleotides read TGTGCCAGCAGTTACGCGGGGGAGAACACCATATATTTT.

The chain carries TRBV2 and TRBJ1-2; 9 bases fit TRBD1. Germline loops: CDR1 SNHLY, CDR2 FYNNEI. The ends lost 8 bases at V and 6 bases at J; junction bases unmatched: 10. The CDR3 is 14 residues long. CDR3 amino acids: CASLLDRGRDGYTF. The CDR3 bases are TGTGCCAGCCTTTTGGACAGGGGAAGGGATGGCTACACCTTC.

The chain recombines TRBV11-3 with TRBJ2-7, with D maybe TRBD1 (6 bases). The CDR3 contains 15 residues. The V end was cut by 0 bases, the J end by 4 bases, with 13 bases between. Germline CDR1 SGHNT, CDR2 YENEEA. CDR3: CASSLDEAGTYEQYF. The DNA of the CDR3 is TGTGCCAGCAGCTTAGATGAGGCAGGGACATACGAGCAGTACTTC.

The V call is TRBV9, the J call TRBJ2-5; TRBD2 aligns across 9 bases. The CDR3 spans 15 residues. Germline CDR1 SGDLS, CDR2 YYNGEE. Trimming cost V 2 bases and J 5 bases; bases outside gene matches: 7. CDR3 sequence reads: CASSVGGRAGETQYF. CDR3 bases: TGTGCCAGCAGCGTTGGCGGGAGGGCCGGGGAGACCCAGTACTTC.

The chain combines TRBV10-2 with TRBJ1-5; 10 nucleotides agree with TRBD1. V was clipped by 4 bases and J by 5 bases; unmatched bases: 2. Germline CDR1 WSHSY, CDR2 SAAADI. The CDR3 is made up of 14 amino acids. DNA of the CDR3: TGCGCCAGCAGTGGGGGGACAGGGGATCAGCCCCAGCATTTT. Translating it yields CASSGGTGDQPQHF.

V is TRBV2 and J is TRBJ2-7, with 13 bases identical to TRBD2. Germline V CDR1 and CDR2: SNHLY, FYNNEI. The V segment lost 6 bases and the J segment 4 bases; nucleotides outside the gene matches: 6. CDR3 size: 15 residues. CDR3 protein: CASRTTSGRAYEQYF. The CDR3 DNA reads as TGTGCCAGCAGGACCACTAGCGGGAGGGCTTACGAGCAGTACTTC.

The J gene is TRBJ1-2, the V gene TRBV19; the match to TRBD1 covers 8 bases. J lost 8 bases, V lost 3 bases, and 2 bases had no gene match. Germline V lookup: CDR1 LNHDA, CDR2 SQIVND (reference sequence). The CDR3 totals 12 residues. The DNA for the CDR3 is TGTGCCAGTAGTATGGCAGGGGGCGGCTACACCTTC. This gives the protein CASSMAGGGYTF.